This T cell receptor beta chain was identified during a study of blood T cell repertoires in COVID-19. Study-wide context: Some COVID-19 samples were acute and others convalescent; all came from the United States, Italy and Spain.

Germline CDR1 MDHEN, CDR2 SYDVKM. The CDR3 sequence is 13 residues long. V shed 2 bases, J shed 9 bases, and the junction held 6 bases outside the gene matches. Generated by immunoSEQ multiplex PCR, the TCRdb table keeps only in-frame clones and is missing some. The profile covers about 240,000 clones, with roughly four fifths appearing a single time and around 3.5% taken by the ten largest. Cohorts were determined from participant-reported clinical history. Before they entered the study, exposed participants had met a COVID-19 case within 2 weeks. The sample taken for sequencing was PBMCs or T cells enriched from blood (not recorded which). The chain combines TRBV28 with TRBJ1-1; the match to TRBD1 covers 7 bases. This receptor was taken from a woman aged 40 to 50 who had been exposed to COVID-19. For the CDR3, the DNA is TGTGCCAGCAGTTTAAAGAGACAGGGAAAAGCTTTCTTT. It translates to CASSLKRQGKAFF.